These 16 T cell receptor beta chains originate from one sample sequenced in a study of HIV-infected children after antiretroviral therapy interruption. Treatment meaning: PENTA 11 planned treatment interruption arm or continuous ART arm. RNA-based 3' RACE libraries used unique molecular identifiers. TCRdb re-analysed the 3' RACE reads in MiXCR, keeping a single row per CDR3 protein. This sample carries 15,000 to 16,000 distinct CDR3 sequences, around 3.7% of them seen once, and the ten largest clones take about 5%. The sequences come from CD45RA+ CD4+ T cells from PBMCs, collected from a donor given antiretroviral therapy, either interrupted or continuous. As to subset: naive CD4+ CD45RA+ CD45RO- T cells. The receptors were gathered from a child between 2 and 17 years old with HIV.

This clonotype has a count of ten or more. The chain employs TRBV2 and TRBJ1-5; 7 bases map to TRBD1. The CDR3 consists of 14 residues. The ends lost 6 bases at V and 3 bases at J; junction bases unmatched: 5. Looked up from germline, CDR1 is SNHLY and CDR2 is FYNNEI. The CDR3 DNA sequence: TGTGCCAGCAGCGCCGGGACAGCCAATCAGCCCCAGCATTTT. Residues: CASSAGTANQPQHF.

This clonotype appeared many times. The rearrangement uses TRBV28 and TRBJ2-3; the D gene could be TRBD1 or TRBD2 (5 bases each). The CDR3 length is 19 residues. The germline gives CDR1 MDHEN, CDR2 SYDVKM. CDR3 DNA sequence: TGTGCTTTGATCCCCCTTCTGGGGCGCCGGACCGGGGTTCGGGATACGCAGTATTTT. Translated: CALIPLLGRRTGVRDTQYF.

This clonotype was recorded many times. This chain links TRBV12-3 or TRBV12-4 with TRBJ1-2; D remains ambiguous. Trimming left V 3 bases short and J 7 bases short, with 12 bases between. The CDR3 is made up of 13 amino acids. The CDR3 loop reads CASSLTQTSGYTF. Written as DNA, the CDR3 is TGTGCCAGCAGTTTGACACAGACTAGTGGCTACACCTTC.

This clonotype was seen repeatedly, ten times or more. A read error may account for a junction end that differs from germline. This chain joins TRBV28 and TRBJ1-2; D uncertain. This CDR3 contains 12 residues. Germline V gene data show CDR1 as MDHEN and CDR2 as SYDVKM. The CDR3 spells CASSSLNYGYNF. The CDR3 DNA sequence: TGTGCCAGCAGTTCCCTGAACTATGGCTACAACTTC.

The rearrangement joins TRBV20-1 to TRBJ1-5; 8 bases fit TRBD1. This CDR3 contains 14 residues. The germline gives CDR1 DFQATT, CDR2 SNEGSKA (reference sequence). After removal of 3 bases from V and 6 bases from J, the junction contained 7 bases not matched to a gene. The CDR3 nucleotides are TGCAGTGCTAGGGACAGGGTGGGTAGTCAGCCCCAGCATTTT. This encodes CSARDRVGSQPQHF.

This clonotype was counted at least ten times. The rearrangement links TRBV2 to TRBJ1-1, with 9 bases matching TRBD1. Trimming at V came to 8 bases and at J to 2 bases, leaving 3 bases not matched to a gene. The CDR3 consists of 13 residues. Germline loops: CDR1 SNHLY, CDR2 FYNNEI. CDR3 amino acids: CASRDRANTEAFF. For the CDR3, the DNA is TGTGCCAGCCGGGACAGGGCCAACACTGAAGCTTTCTTT.

This clonotype has at least ten counts. CDR3 nucleotide sequence: TGCAGCGTTGAGGTTGGGGGGCCCACTGAAGCTTTCTTT. This gives the protein CSVEVGGPTEAFF. This chain links TRBV29-1 with TRBJ1-1; D possibly corresponds to TRBD1 (6 bases). CDR3 length: 13 residues. From germline, CDR1 is SQVTM and CDR2 ANQGSEA. V was cut by 3 bases and J by 4 bases, with 12 bases left in between.

Many counts were recorded for this clonotype. The chain carries TRBV6-5 and TRBJ2-1, with 9 bases fitting TRBD1. Germline V lookup: CDR1 MNHEY, CDR2 SVGAGI. Trimming removed 5 bases from V and 4 bases from J; junction bases left unmatched: 6. This CDR3 region has 15 residues. The CDR3 DNA reads TGTGCCAGCAGTCCCGAGGGACAGGGTTACAATGAGCAGTTCTTC. Its translation is CASSPEGQGYNEQFF.

This clonotype has only a few counts. The rearrangement links TRBV7-4 to TRBJ1-6, with 7 bases aligning to TRBD1. With V trimmed by 0 bases and J by 15 bases, 2 bases remained unmatched. Looked up from germline, CDR1 is SGHVT and CDR2 is SQSDAQ. The CDR3 length is 12 residues. CDR3 in amino acids: CASSLAGTDLHF. The CDR3 DNA is TGTGCCAGCAGCTTAGCGGGGACAGACCTCCACTTT.

The chain carries TRBV19 and TRBJ1-5; no clear D gene. Deletions cut 5 bases from V and 2 bases from J, with 10 bases between. From germline, CDR1 is LNHDA and CDR2 SQIVND (reference sequence). The CDR3 has 14 amino acids. In nucleotides, the CDR3 is TGTGCCAGTAGTTTGGGCAACGGCAATCAGCCCCAGCATTTT. It encodes CASSLGNGNQPQHF.

This clonotype was counted ten times or more. Written as DNA, the CDR3 is TGTGCCAGCAGTTACCAGGGAGCGAGGGAGCAAGAGACCCAGTACTTC. This encodes CASSYQGAREQETQYF. This sequence joins TRBV6-6 and TRBJ2-5; D may be TRBD1 or TRBD2 (5 bases each). The CDR3 is 16 residues long. Germline CDR1 reads MNHNY; CDR2 reads SVGAGI (reference sequence). Trimming stripped 2 bases from V and 2 bases from J, with 15 bases between.

At least ten counts were recorded for this clonotype. The CDR3 nucleotides read TGTGCCAGCAGCTTATCCGGGGTGAACACTGAAGCTTTCTTT. Protein: CASSLSGVNTEAFF. J is TRBJ1-1 and V is TRBV11-3, with D uncertain. Trimming removed 2 bases at V and 0 bases at J, with 7 bases between. This CDR3 has 14 amino acids. Germline assignment: CDR1 SGHNT and CDR2 YENEEA.

This clonotype was observed at least ten times. This chain connects TRBV20-1 to TRBJ1-1, with D maybe TRBD1 (5 bases). Trimming stripped 3 bases from V and 1 base from J, with 12 bases between. In germline, CDR1 is DFQATT, CDR2 SNEGSKA (reference sequence). This CDR3 region has 14 residues. CDR3 amino acids: CSASTPGGNTEAFF. In DNA, the CDR3 is TGCAGTGCTAGCACCCCGGGGGGGAACACTGAAGCTTTCTTT.

This clonotype was seen many times. This chain connects TRBV27 to TRBJ1-6; D not resolved. Trimming removed 0 bases from V and 3 bases from J, with 3 bases in between. This CDR3 comprises 14 residues. CDR1 and CDR2 (germline): MNHEY, SMNVEV (reference sequence). CDR3 DNA: TGTGCCAGCAGTTTATCGGGCTATAATTCACCCCTCCACTTT. It translates to CASSLSGYNSPLHF.

V gene TRBV2 combines with J gene TRBJ1-5; no definite D call. This CDR3 is built from 15 residues. The V end was cut by 4 bases, the J end by 11 bases, with 21 bases between. Germline assignment: CDR1 SNHLY and CDR2 FYNNEI. In DNA, the CDR3 is TGTGCCAGCAGTGGTATATTGGGGTCGGATGCAGCCCAGCATTTT. Its translation is CASSGILGSDAAQHF.

The genes are TRBV19 and TRBJ2-5; D not certain. Germline lookup yields CDR1 LNHDA and CDR2 SQIVND (reference sequence). The V end was cut by 5 bases, the J end by 0 bases, with 13 bases between. This CDR3 has 15 amino acids. DNA of the CDR3: TGTGCCAGTAGTTACCTGATATGGGACCAAGAGACCCAGTACTTC. This gives the protein CASSYLIWDQETQYF.